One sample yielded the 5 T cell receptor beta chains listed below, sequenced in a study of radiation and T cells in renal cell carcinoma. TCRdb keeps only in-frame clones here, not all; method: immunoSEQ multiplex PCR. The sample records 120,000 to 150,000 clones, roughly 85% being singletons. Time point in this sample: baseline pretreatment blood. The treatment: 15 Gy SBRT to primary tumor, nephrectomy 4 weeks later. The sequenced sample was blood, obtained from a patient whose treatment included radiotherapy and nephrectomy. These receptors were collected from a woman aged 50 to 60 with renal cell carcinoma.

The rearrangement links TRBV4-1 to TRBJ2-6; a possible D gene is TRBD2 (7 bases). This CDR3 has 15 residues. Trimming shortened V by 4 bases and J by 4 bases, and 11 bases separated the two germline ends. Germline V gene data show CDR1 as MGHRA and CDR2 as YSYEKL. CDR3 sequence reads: CASSPAGAGANVLTF. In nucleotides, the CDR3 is TGCGCCAGCAGCCCGGCGGGGGCCGGGGCCAACGTCCTGACTTTC.

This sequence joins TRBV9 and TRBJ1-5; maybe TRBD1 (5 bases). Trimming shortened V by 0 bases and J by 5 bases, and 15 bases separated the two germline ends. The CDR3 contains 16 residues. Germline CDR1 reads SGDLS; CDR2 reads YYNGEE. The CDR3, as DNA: TGTGCCAGCAGCGTAGGTCCCGACGGAGGGGATCAGCCCCAGCATTTT. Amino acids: CASSVGPDGGDQPQHF. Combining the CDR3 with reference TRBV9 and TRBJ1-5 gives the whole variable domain DSGVTQTPKHLITATGQRVTLRCSPRSGDLSVYWYQQSLDQGLQFLIQYYNGEERAKGNILERFSAQQFPDLHSELNLSSLELGDSALYFCASSVGPDGGDQPQHFGDGTRLSIL.

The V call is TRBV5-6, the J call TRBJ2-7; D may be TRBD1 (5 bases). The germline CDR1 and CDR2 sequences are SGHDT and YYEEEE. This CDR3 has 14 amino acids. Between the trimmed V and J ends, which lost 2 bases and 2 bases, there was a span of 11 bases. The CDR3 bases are TGTGCCAGCAGCTTCCCGACAGCCACCTACGAGCAGTACTTC. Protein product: CASSFPTATYEQYF.

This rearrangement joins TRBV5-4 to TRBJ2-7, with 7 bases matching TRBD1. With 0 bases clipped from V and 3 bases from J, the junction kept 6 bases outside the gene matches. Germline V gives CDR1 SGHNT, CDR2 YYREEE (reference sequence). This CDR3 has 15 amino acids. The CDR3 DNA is TGTGCCAGCAGCTTGGGACAGGGTGTTCGCTACGAGCAGTACTTC. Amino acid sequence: CASSLGQGVRYEQYF.

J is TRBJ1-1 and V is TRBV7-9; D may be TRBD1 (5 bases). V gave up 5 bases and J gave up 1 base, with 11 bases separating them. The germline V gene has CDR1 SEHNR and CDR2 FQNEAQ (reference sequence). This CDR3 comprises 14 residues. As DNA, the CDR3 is TGTGCCAGCAGCCCCGGGACGCCGAACACTGAAGCTTTCTTT. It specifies CASSPGTPNTEAFF.